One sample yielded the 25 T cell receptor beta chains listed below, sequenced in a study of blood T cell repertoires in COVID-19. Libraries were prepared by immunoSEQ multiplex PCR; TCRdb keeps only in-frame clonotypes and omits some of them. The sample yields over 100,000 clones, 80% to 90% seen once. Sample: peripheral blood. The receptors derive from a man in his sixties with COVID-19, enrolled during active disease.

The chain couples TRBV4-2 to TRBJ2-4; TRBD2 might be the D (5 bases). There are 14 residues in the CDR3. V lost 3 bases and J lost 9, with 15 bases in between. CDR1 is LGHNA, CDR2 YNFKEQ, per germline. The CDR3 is CASSQIGQAGIQYF. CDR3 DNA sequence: TGTGCCAGCAGCCAGATAGGGCAGGCGGGCATTCAGTACTTC.

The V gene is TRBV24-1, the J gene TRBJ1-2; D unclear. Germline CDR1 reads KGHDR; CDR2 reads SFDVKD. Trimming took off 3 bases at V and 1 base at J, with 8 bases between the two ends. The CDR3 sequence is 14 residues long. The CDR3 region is CATSDLRSNYGYTF. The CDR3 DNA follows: TGTGCCACCAGTGATCTTCGGAGTAACTATGGCTACACCTTC.

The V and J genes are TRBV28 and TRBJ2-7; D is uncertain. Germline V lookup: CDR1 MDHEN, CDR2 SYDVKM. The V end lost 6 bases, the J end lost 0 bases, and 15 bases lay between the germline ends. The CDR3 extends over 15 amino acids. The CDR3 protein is CASSQIRGSSYEQYF. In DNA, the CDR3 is TGTGCCAGCAGCCAAATTCGTGGCAGCTCCTACGAGCAGTACTTC.

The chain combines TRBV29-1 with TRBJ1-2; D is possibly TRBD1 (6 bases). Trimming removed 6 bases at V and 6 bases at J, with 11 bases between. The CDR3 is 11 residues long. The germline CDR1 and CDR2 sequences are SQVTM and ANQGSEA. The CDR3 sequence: CSVGGVDGYTF. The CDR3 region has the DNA TGCAGCGTAGGGGGGGTTGATGGCTACACCTTC.

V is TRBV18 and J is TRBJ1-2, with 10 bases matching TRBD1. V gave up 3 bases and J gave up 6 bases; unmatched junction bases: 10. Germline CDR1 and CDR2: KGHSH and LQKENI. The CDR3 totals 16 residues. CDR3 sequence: CASSPRQGAESHGYTF. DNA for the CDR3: TGTGCCAGCTCACCGCGACAGGGGGCCGAGAGCCATGGCTACACCTTC.

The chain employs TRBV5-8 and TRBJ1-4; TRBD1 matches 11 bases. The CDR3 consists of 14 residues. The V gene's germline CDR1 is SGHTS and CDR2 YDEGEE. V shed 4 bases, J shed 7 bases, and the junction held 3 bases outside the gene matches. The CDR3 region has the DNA TGTGCCAGCAGCCGGGGACAGGGGGGTGAAAAACTGTTTTTT. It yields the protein CASSRGQGGEKLFF.

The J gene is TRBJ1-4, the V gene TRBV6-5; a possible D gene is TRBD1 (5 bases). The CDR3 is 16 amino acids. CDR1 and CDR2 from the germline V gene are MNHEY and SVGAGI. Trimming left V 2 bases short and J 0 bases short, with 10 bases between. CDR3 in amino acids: CASSYDRGATNEKLFF. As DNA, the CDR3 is TGTGCCAGCAGTTACGATCGGGGGGCAACTAATGAAAAACTGTTTTTT.

CDR3 residues: CATLMGLYNEQFF. The CDR3 nucleotides read TGTGCCACCCTGATGGGACTCTACAATGAGCAGTTCTTC. This chain joins TRBV28 and TRBJ2-1; tentative D call: TRBD2 (6 bases). The CDR3 totals 13 residues. V dropped 10 bases and J dropped 3 bases, with 13 bases sitting between them. Germline V CDR1 and CDR2: MDHEN, SYDVKM.

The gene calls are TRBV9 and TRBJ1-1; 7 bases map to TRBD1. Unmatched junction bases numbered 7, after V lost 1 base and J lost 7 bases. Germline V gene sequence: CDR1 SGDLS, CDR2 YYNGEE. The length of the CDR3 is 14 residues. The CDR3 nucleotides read TGTGCCAGCAGCGTAAGGGGACAGTTTGGTGAAGCTTTCTTT. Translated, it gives CASSVRGQFGEAFF.

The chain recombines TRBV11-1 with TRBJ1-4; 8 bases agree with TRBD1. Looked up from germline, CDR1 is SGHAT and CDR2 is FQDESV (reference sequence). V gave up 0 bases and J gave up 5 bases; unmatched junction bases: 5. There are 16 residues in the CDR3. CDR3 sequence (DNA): TGTGCCAGCAGCTTAGCTCCGGACAGGGTGAATGAAAAACTGTTTTTT. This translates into CASSLAPDRVNEKLFF. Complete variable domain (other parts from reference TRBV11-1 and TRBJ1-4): EAEVAQSPRYKITEKSQAVAFWCDPISGHATLYWYRQILGQGPELLVQFQDESVVDDSQLPKDRFSAERLKGVDSTLKIQPAELGDSAMYLCASSLAPDRVNEKLFFGSGTQLSVL.

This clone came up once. The CDR3: CAISEGDKFYGYTF. CDR3 nucleotide sequence: TGTGCCATCAGTGAAGGGGACAAGTTCTATGGCTACACCTTC. The chain carries TRBV10-3 and TRBJ1-2, with D possibly being TRBD1 (6 bases). Per the germline V gene, CDR1 is ENHRY and CDR2 is SYGVKD. CDR3 length: 14 residues. V was cut by 3 bases and J by 4 bases, with 12 bases left in between.

CDR3 protein: CATLGPTNYGYTF. For the CDR3, the DNA is TGTGCCACCCTGGGGCCGACTAACTATGGCTACACCTTC. This chain joins TRBV25-1 and TRBJ1-2; possible D gene TRBD1, 5 bases. The CDR3 is made up of 13 amino acids. V was cut by 10 bases and J by 0 bases, with 12 bases left in between. Germline loops: CDR1 MGHDK, CDR2 SYGVNS.

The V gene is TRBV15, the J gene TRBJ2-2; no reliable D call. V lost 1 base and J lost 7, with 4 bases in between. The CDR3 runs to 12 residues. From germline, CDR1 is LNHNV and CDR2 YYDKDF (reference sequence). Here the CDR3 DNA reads TGTGCCACCAGCAGAGCAGGCGGGGAGCTGTTTTTT. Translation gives CATSRAGGELFF.

The CDR3 nucleotides read TGTGCCAGCAGTGAAGCCAGGGACACCTTCTATGGCTACACCTTC. Its translation: CASSEARDTFYGYTF. The chain links TRBV2 to TRBJ1-2; D perhaps matches TRBD1 (6 bases). The ends were cut back, 0 bases at V and 4 bases at J, with 12 bases in the middle. The CDR3 consists of 15 residues. Germline V CDR1 and CDR2: SNHLY, FYNNEI. Looking up the rest from reference TRBV2 and TRBJ1-2 gives the full variable domain: EPEVTQTPSHQVTQMGQEVILRCVPISNHLYFYWYRQILGQKVEFLVSFYNNEISEKSEIFDDQFSVERPDGSNFTLKIRSTKLEDSAMYFCASSEARDTFYGYTFGSGTRLTVV.

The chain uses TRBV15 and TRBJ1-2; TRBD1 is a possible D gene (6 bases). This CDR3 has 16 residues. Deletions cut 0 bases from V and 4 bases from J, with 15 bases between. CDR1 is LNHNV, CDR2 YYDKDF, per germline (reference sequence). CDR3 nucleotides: TGTGCCACCAGCAGAGATCGATCCGGACAGTTCTATGGCTACACCTTC. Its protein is CATSRDRSGQFYGYTF. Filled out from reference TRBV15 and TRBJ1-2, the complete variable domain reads DAMVIQNPRYQVTQFGKPVTLSCSQTLNHNVMYWYQQKSSQAPKLLFHYYDKDFNNEADTPDNFQSRRPNTSFCFLDIRSPGLGDTAMYLCATSRDRSGQFYGYTFGSGTRLTVV.

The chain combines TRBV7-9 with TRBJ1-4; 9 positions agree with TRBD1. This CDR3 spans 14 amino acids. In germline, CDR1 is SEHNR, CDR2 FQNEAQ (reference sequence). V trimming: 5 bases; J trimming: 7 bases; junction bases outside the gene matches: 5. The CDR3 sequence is CASSHGQGTEKLFF. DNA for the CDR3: TGTGCCAGCAGCCACGGACAGGGGACTGAAAAACTGTTTTTT.

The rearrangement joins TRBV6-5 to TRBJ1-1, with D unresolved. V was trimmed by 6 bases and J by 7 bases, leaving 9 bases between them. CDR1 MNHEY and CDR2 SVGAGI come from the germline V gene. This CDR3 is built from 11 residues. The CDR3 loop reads CASRYQREAFF. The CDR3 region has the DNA TGTGCCAGCAGATACCAGCGTGAAGCTTTCTTT.

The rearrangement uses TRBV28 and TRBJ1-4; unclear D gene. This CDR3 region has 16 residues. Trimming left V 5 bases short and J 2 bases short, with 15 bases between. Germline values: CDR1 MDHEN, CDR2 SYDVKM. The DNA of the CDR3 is TGTGCCAGCAGTCCCTCAAGCTCTTTTACTAATGAAAAACTGTTTTTT. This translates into CASSPSSSFTNEKLFF.

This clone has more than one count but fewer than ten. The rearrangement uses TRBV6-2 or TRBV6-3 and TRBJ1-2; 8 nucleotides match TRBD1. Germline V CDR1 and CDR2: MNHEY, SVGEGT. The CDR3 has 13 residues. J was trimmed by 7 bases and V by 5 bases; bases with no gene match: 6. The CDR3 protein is CASSDRGGFGYTF. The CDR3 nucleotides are TGTGCCAGCAGTGACAGGGGCGGTTTTGGCTACACCTTC.

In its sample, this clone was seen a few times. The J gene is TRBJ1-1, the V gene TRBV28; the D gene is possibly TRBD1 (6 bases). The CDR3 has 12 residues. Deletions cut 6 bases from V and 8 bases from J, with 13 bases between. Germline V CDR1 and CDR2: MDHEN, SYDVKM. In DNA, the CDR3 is TGTGCCAGCAGGGGGTACAGGGTGGAAGCTTTCTTT. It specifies CASRGYRVEAFF.

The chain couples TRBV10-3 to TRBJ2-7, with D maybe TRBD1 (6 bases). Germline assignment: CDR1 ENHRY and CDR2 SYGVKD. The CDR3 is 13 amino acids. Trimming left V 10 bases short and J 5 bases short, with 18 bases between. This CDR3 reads CATRQDLLDEQYF. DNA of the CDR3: TGTGCCACCCGACAGGACCTTCTGGACGAGCAGTACTTC.

The CDR3 nucleotides read TGTGCCAGCAGTGTGATACGCGAGACAGGGGGCGCGGGGGCAGATACGCAGTATTTT. Its translation: CASSVIRETGGAGADTQYF. This chain joins TRBV2 and TRBJ2-3, with 10 positions matching TRBD1. CDR3 length: 19 residues. Germline loops: CDR1 SNHLY, CDR2 FYNNEI. V lost 4 bases to trimming and J lost 4 bases; unmatched junction nucleotides: 17.

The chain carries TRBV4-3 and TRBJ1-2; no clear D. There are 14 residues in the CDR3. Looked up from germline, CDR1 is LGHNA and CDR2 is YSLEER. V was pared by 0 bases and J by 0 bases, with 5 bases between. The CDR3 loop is CASSQDSSNYGYTF. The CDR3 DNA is TGCGCCAGCAGCCAAGATTCTTCTAACTATGGCTACACCTTC.

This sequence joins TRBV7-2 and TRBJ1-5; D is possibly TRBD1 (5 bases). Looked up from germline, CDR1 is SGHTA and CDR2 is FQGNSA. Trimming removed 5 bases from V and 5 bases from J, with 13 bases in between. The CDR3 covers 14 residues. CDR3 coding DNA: TGTGCCAGCAGCCCGGGACTGTCGTATCAGCCCCAGCATTTT. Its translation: CASSPGLSYQPQHF.

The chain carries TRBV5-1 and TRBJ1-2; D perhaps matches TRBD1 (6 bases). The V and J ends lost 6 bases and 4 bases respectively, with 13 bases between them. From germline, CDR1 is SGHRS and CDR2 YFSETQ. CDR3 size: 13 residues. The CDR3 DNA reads TGCGCCAGCACCATGGACAGTAGCTATGGCTACACCTTC. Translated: CASTMDSSYGYTF. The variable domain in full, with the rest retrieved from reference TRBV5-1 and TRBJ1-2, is KAGVTQTPRYLIKTRGQQVTLSCSPISGHRSVSWYQQTPGQGLQFLFEYFSETQRNKGNFPGRFSGRQFSNSRSEMNVSTLELGDSALYLCASTMDSSYGYTFGSGTRLTVV.